The T cell receptor beta chain under discussion was sequenced for a study of PD-L1 blockade in urothelial cancer. Turning to the study itself: Prior regimens of chemotherapy numbered 0 to 3 per patient.

Time point described: pretreatment peripheral blood. Patients had locally advanced or metastatic urothelial carcinoma. For each patient, 1 to 8 samples were obtained, pretreatment and on-treatment. Some clones are missing from TCRdb's copy, which holds only in-frame ones; the method was immunoSEQ multiplex PCR. The table has around 130,000 clones, less than 85% seen once. Germline values: CDR1 MNHEY, CDR2 SVGAGI. The CDR3 contains 14 residues. V dropped 6 bases and J dropped 4; count of bases not matched to a gene: 5. This clonotype was sampled from a man in his fifties or sixties with urothelial cancer. This sequence joins TRBV6-5 and TRBJ1-1; 10 nucleotides line up with TRBD1. The source material was PBMCs, sampled around atezolizumab (anti-PD-L1) treatment. The CDR3 DNA follows: TGTGCCAGCAGGACCGACAGGGGGCCCACTGAAGCTTTCTTT. It codes for CASRTDRGPTEAFF.